A single sample is the source of the 2 T cell receptor beta chains below, sequenced in a study of early T cells in non-severe SARS-CoV-2 infection. TCRdb independently ran MiXCR on the 5' RACE reads; one entry per CDR3 protein. The sample has more than 95,000 distinct CDR3 sequences, 15% seen once. The sequencing sample was made of whole blood. Receptor source: an adult who was a healthcare worker with PCR-confirmed SARS-CoV-2 infection or an uninfected control (not recorded which).

This clonotype was counted a few times. The rearrangement uses TRBV19 and TRBJ1-4, with a tentative D call TRBD1 (5 bases). CDR3 length equals 13 residues. CDR1 LNHDA and CDR2 SQIVND come from the germline V gene (reference sequence). V gave up 10 bases and J gave up 8 bases, with 17 bases separating them. CDR3 coding DNA: TGTGCCACCAAGGGGTCTGACCGGGAAAAACTGTTTTTT. Its protein is CATKGSDREKLFF.

This clonotype came up a few times. The rearrangement uses TRBV29-1 and TRBJ1-2, with 7 bases aligning to TRBD1. CDR3 size: 13 residues. The germline gives CDR1 SQVTM, CDR2 ANQGSEA. The V and J ends lost 6 bases and 8 bases, in that order; junction bases with no gene match: 12. CDR3 amino acids: CSVGIQGQNGYTF. Here the CDR3 DNA reads TGCAGCGTGGGGATACAGGGACAGAACGGCTACACCTTC.